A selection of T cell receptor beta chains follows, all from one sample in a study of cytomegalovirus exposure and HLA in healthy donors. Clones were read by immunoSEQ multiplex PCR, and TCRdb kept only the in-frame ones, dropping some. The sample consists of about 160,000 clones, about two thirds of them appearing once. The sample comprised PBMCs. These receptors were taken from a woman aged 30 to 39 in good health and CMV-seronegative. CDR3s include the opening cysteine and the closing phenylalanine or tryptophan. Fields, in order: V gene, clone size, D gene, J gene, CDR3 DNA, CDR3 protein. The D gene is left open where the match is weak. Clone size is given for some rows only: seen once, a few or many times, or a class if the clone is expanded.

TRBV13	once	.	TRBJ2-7	TGTGCCAGCAGCCTTGACAGAAACGAGCAGTACTTC	CASSLDRNEQYF
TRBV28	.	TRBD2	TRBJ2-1	TGTGCCAGCAGACCGGGACTAGTGTTCTCCCTCAACAATGAGCAGTTCTTC	CASRPGLVFSLNNEQFF
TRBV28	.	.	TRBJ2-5	TGTGCCAGCAATCTTAGCGGCCAGGGTTGGATGGAGACCCAGTACTTC	CASNLSGQGWMETQYF
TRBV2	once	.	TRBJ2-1	TGTGCCAGCAGTCTGGACTTCTATGAGCAGTTCTTC	CASSLDFYEQFF
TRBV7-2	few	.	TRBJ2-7	TGTGCCAGCAACTACCTCTCCTACGAGCAGTACTTC	CASNYLSYEQYF
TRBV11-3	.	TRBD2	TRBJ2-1	TGTGCCAGCAGCCCCTTAGCGGGTGGGAACAATGAGCAGTTCTTC	CASSPLAGGNNEQFF
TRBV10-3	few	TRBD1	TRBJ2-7	TGTGCCAGCAAACAGGGACAGCTTGGGTCCGAGCAGTACTTC	CASKQGQLGSEQYF
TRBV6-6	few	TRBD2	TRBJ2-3	TGTGCCAGCAGCTACCCTCTAGCGGGGGGCCGAGATACGCAGTATTTT	CASSYPLAGGRDTQYF
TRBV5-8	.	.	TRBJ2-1	TGTGCCAGCACCCTTTTTGGTATTGGGGCGACCTACAATGAGCAGTTCTTC	CASTLFGIGATYNEQFF
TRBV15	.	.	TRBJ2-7	TGTGCCACCAGCAGAGACGTCTACGAGCAGTACTTC	CATSRDVYEQYF
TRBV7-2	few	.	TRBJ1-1	TGTGCCAGCAGCTTCGGTAGCACTGAAGCTTTCTTT	CASSFGSTEAFF
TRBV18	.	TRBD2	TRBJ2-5	TGTGCCAGCTCACCTATGGGACTAGCGGGAGGGAAGGAGACCCAGTACTTC	CASSPMGLAGGKETQYF
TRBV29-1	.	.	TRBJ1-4	TGCAGCGTTGAAGATATGTCAGGGACTAATGAAAAACTGTTTTTT	CSVEDMSGTNEKLFF
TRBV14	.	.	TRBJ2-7	TGTGCCAGCAGCCAAAAAGACCTCCGGGACTCCTACGAGCAGTACTTC	CASSQKDLRDSYEQYF
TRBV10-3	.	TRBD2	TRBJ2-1	TGTGCCATCAGTGAGTCGGCCCGGGGGGGAAACAATGAGCAGTTCTTC	CAISESARGGNNEQFF
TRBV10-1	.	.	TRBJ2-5	TGCGCCAGCAGCGGTTTAGTTACTGAGACCCAGTACTTC	CASSGLVTETQYF
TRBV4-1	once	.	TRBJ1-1	TGCGCCAGCAGCCAAGTGGCGAACACTGAAGCTTTCTTT	CASSQVANTEAFF
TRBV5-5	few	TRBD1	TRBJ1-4	TGTGCCAGCAGCTGGAACACAGGGGAATCGGATGAAAAACTGTTTTTT	CASSWNTGESDEKLFF
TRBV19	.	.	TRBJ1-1	TGTGCCAGTAGTATGGGGGCAGGTAGAATATGGATGAACACTGAAGCTTTCTTT	CASSMGAGRIWMNTEAFF
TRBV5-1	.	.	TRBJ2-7	TGCGCCAGCAGCCTAGTAGCGGAGGGCCCCTACGAGCAGTACTTC	CASSLVAEGPYEQYF
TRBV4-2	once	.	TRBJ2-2	TGTGCCAGCAGCCAGAGAGAGGTTGCCGGGGAGCTGTTTTTT	CASSQREVAGELFF
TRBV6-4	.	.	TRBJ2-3	TGTGCCAGCAGTGATGGTGTGGGAGGCCGTCTAGGTACGCAGTATTTT	CASSDGVGGRLGTQYF
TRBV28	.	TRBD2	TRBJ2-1	TGTGCCAGCAGAATGGGACTATTGGGTAACAATGAGCAGTTCTTC	CASRMGLLGNNEQFF
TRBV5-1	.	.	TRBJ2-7	TGCGCCAGCAGCCCGACGGGGGGCTCCACCTACGAGCAGTACTTC	CASSPTGGSTYEQYF
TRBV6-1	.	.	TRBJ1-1	TGTGCCAGCAGTGAATATCCGGGGATGGGCACTGAAGCTTTCTTT	CASSEYPGMGTEAFF
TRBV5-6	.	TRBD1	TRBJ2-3	TGTGCCAGCAGCTTTGGTGAGACAGGGGAGTATTTT	CASSFGETGEYF
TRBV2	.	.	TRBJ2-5	TGTGCCAGCGGCCGGGACATCTTGACCCAGTACTTC	CASGRDILTQYF
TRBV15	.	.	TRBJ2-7	TGTGCCACCAAAGACGGGAGTAATTACGAGCAGTACTTC	CATKDGSNYEQYF
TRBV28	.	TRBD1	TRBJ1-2	TGTGCCAGCAGTATACTACAGGGGGTTTTGGCCGGCTACACCTTC	CASSILQGVLAGYTF
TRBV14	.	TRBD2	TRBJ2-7	TGTGCCAGCAGCCGGATGGGGACGGGACTAGCCCACGAGCAGTACTTC	CASSRMGTGLAHEQYF
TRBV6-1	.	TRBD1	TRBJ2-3	TGTGCCAGCAGTGAACCAGGGGGCCCCACAGATACGCAGTATTTT	CASSEPGGPTDTQYF
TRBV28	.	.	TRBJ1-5	TGTGCCAGCAGCGAGGGAGGAGGCAATCAGCCCCAGCATTTT	CASSEGGGNQPQHF
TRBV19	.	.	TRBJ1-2	TGTGCCAGTAGTATATCCTCGGGGACTAACTATGGCTACACCTTC	CASSISSGTNYGYTF
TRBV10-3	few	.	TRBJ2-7	TGTGCCATCAGTGGACTGCAGGGTGGCGAGCAGTACTTC	CAISGLQGGEQYF
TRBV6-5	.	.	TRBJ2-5	TGTGCCAGCAGTTACTCCCAAATCCGGGAGACCCAGTACTTC	CASSYSQIRETQYF
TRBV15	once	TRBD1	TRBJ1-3	TGTGCCACCAGCCCAGGGGGCACCATATATTTT	CATSPGGTIYF
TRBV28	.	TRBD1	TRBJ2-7	TGTGCCAGCAGTTTATCGAGGACAGGGGAGGGCGAGCAGTACTTC	CASSLSRTGEGEQYF
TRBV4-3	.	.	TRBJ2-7	TGCGCCAGCAGCCAAGATTACGACAGAAACGCTTACGAGCAGTACTTC	CASSQDYDRNAYEQYF
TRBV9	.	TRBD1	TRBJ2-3	TGTGCCAGCAGCCCACGGACAGGCCCCACAGATACGCAGTATTTT	CASSPRTGPTDTQYF
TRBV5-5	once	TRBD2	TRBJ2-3	TGTGCCAGCAGCTTCAGACTAGCGGGAGCAACAGATACGCAGTATTTT	CASSFRLAGATDTQYF
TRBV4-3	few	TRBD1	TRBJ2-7	TGCGCCAGCAGCCAAGCCGGGACAGGGGACTACGAGCAGTACTTC	CASSQAGTGDYEQYF
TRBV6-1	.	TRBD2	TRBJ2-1	TGTGCCAGCAGTGACGACAGGGTAGGAGCGGGAGGCGACAATGAGCAGTTCTTC	CASSDDRVGAGGDNEQFF
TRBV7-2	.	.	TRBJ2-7	TGTGCCAGCAGCCCCTGGGAGGCCCCCTACGAGCAGTACTTC	CASSPWEAPYEQYF
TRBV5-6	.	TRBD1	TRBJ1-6	TGTGCCAGCAGCTGGGGGGGGACAGGGACGTTCCCCCTCCACTTT	CASSWGGTGTFPLHF
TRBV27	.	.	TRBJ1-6	TGTGCCAGCAGTTTATCGAGACCTACTAGCTCACCCCTCCACTTT	CASSLSRPTSSPLHF
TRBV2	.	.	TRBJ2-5	TGTGCCAGCTTAGCCCGACAAGAGACCCAGTACTTC	CASLARQETQYF